The subject of this entry is one TCR beta chain. Its antigen is not known. Here immunoSEQ multiplex PCR was the method, and the copy in TCRdb shows in-frame clones only, minus some. The sample lists 110,000 or so clones, approximately 85% occurring once. The record originates from a study of T cell responses to AZD1222 COVID-19 vaccine. Findings of the study overall: Samples come after the peak T cell response, not at day 14. Possibly, clonal diversity was underestimated; donors were largely white British and included more females. Spike-specific TCR breadth and depth grew following two AZD1222 doses.

Per the germline V gene, CDR1 is SGHRS and CDR2 is YFSETQ. The CDR3 totals 22 residues. With V trimmed by 0 bases and J by 8 bases, 27 bases remained unmatched. This sequence was found in an adult in good health. Material: peripheral blood, obtained on day 0 of MenACWY control vaccination. V usage is TRBV5-1 and J usage is TRBJ2-1; 9 bases line up with TRBD1. CDR3 DNA sequence: TGCGCCAGCAGCTTGGATCCCTCCTTTATCGTCGGTGGACAGGGGAGTGTTGATGAGCAGTTCTTC. Amino acids: CASSLDPSFIVGGQGSVDEQFF.